This TCR beta chain was found in a study of glioma-infiltrating T cells after dendritic cell vaccination. For the study at large: The vaccine used monocyte-derived dendritic cells pulsed overnight with autologous tumor lysate.

Generated by immunoSEQ multiplex PCR, the TCRdb table keeps only in-frame clones and is missing some. The sample holds 90,000 or so clones, approximately 81% seen once. This clone was seen a few times. The germline gives CDR1 LNHDA, CDR2 SQIVND (reference sequence). The CDR3 has 15 residues. The V and J ends lost 3 bases and 5 bases, in that order; junction bases with no gene match: 7. The sequence was collected from a human donor with glioblastoma. The chain uses TRBV19 and TRBJ2-7, with 10 nucleotides matching TRBD2. The sequencing here drew on blood, taken before dendritic cell vaccination. CDR3 DNA: TGTGCCAGTAGTATTCTCACTAGCGGGAAAGACGAGCAGTACTTC. This sequence encodes CASSILTSGKDEQYF.